This TCR beta chain was retrieved from a study of cytomegalovirus exposure and HLA in healthy donors (dated by TCRdb to between 2016 and 2019). Concerning the study at large: An earlier analysis of 550 to 700 of the donors reported approximately 290 Gb of sequence data and approximately 110 million unique TCR beta sequences from about 180 million T cells. Approximately 310 gigabases of sequencing data and some 85 million unique TCR sequences were included in an early release covering roughly 600 HLA-typed donors. The genetic ancestry cluster associated with self-reported Caucasian donors included roughly four fifths of the roughly 380 genotyped donors. The study aimed to test whether signatures of past pathogen exposure could be identified by cataloging public T cell receptors. Using immunosequencing, the study profiled T cell repertoires from fewer than 700 subjects and related those repertoires to cytomegalovirus serostatus. A separate validation cohort of roughly 120 different subjects was used in addition to the approximately 640-subject first cohort. High-throughput TCR immunosequencing, statistical association of individual TCRs with disease status, and machine learning were combined to predict cytomegalovirus infection status. To study patterns of TCR occurrence, a later analysis re-analyzed previously published TCR beta repertoires from around 660 donors and added high-resolution HLA genotyping. In the later analysis, no new phenotypic data were used to find candidate immune exposures; instead, reliance was placed on TCR beta sequences and their occurrence across donors. An earlier analysis of roughly 580 of the donors used high-throughput TCR beta sequencing to judge whether each TCR beta V gene segment behaved as functional or pseudogenic. Donor age, sex, ethnicity and CMV serostatus were compiled alongside the repertoire data. A later genetic analysis took genome-wide SNP genotypes for about 55% of the 666 donors and used that subset as a discovery cohort. Every discovery cohort repertoire had been produced on one sequencing platform. Class I and class II HLA loci were covered by the typing at four-digit resolution. Typing coverage varied by locus: roughly 620-640 donors for A, B, C, DRB1 and DQB1; approximately 520 for DQA1; approximately 570 for DPA1; some 470 for DPB1. Because of strong linkage in the cohort, five DR-DQ haplotypes were treated as single units for association and clustering. Among about 390 genotyped donors of the cohort, an average of around 240,000 unique TCR beta nucleotide sequences were sequenced per donor, roughly 18% of them non-productive. Study-wide findings and limitations: In a later analysis, most CMV-associated TCR beta chains were found to appear HLA-restricted, with HLA associations seemingly driven largely by CMV exposure. The study gave a list of roughly 150 TCR beta chains associated with cytomegalovirus. In vitro tests confirmed that a few of the cytomegalovirus-associated TCR beta chains recognize cytomegalovirus antigens. The classifier was reported to diagnose cytomegalovirus status with high specificity and sensitivity in both the original cohort and the validation cohort. Most TCR sequences were seen in very few donors, while some public TCRs were found in many individuals. According to a later genetic analysis, donors in an Asian-associated ancestry cluster had fewer N-insertions in productive TCRs than the approximately 670-donor mean. A later genetic analysis associated a missense DCLRE1C variant with V-gene and J-gene trimming of TCR beta chains, and an independent cohort replicated the association. Immune exposure information for the cohort was limited to CMV serostatus. Linkage disequilibrium might explain the correlated functional status among segregating V segments, but an unknown experimental factor could not be excluded. The authors suggested that the approach could potentially be generalized to other disease states and immunological phenotypes. In a later analysis, TCR association rates were found to vary across HLA loci, with the most associated TCRs seen for DRB1 alleles and the fewest for HLA-C alleles. Because counts were too low, roughly 18 rarely observed V segments, including chromosome 9 orphons, were left out of the earlier analysis of about 500 of the donors. Because HLA typing was unavailable for some donors at each locus, only the typed subset was used in association tests. Several of the top co-occurrence clusters appeared to be linked to parvovirus B19, influenza, CMV and Epstein-Barr virus, according to a later analysis. The sequencing pipeline was judged likely to have produced a cluster of highly shared sequence variants as a technical artifact. In this cohort, only TCR beta chains were sequenced, and detectable features were limited by the absence of alpha or paired-chain data. Some IMGT-functional V segments, including TRBV6-2 and TRBV6-3, could not be told apart with the 87-base-pair reads, so those segments were excluded. Specific HLA alleles were associated with roughly 17,000 TCR beta sequences at a false discovery rate of 0.05 in a later analysis. A further reported finding was that TCR beta sequences accurately predicted the HLA-A and HLA-B alleles for most subjects in the first cohort. Assigning TCR associations to individual alleles was difficult when HLA alleles, especially DR and DQ, strongly co-occurred. Sequencing depth was assumed to be roughly uniform across donors in the presence/absence analyses, though that assumption may not hold. An earlier analysis of roughly 570 of the donors showed that most TCR beta V segments appeared in productive rearrangements either about 87% or about 30% of the time, which broadly matched IMGT annotations. In a later analysis, HLA-associated TCR beta chains were found to be more clonally expanded and to have lower generation probabilities than equally common non-associated chains.

The cohort comprised 550 to 700 healthy bone marrow donors. At the time of sampling, every cohort member was nominally healthy, though immune exposures that went unrecorded were likely present. The donor was CMV seropositive and was included in the group of approximately 300 seropositive cohort members. Every donor gave a peripheral blood sample, and the peripheral blood mononuclear cells from that sample were used for TCR beta sequencing. The Qiagen DNeasy Blood Extraction Kit was used to extract genomic DNA from the blood cell samples. Note on this clone: It has no known antigen specificity. Base qualities are not at hand, and no much larger clone is one base apart.

V lost 3 bases and J lost 4 bases, and the count of bases not matched to a germline gene is 10. Inclusive of the bounding cysteine and phenylalanine, the CDR3 is 16 residues long. Of all the DNA, just the CDR3 is kept, 48 bases in frame from base 1. According to the germline V gene, CDR1 reads SGHRS and CDR2 reads YFSETQ. Libraries came from the immunoSEQ multiplex PCR assay. For the multiplex PCR, a mixture combining 60 forward primers for TCR Vbeta segments and 13 reverse primers for TCR Jbeta segments was used. A multiplex PCR assay on genomic DNA amplified the CDR3 region of rearranged TCR beta genes. The amplified TCR beta libraries were sequenced on the Illumina HiSeq System as 87-base-pair reads. The study's processing was this. A later analysis tallied roughly 80 million unique TCR beta chains across the 700 or so repertoires, and approximately 12 million of those chains were shared by two or more donors. A nearest-neighbor algorithm error-corrected the raw reads and collapsed the reads into unique sequences, merging closely related sequences to remove PCR and sequencing errors. V, D and J gene segments were assigned by aligning CDR3 sequences to IMGT reference sequences. For a sequence to be retained, at least a six-nucleotide match to both a V gene segment and a J gene segment was required. Rearrangements were called productive when the CDR3 lacked stop codons and stayed in frame with V and J; all others were non-productive. Following IMGT convention, CDR3 was defined as the stretch from the second conserved V-encoded cysteine to the conserved J-encoded phenylalanine. The earlier analysis of a few hundred of the donors excluded any sequence lacking an unambiguous match to a single V gene segment. In an earlier analysis of almost 600 of the donors, a V segment was called functional when productive rearrangements were above 56.7%, and segregating when the standard deviation between donors exceeded 5%. A statistical classification framework was built to diagnose cytomegalovirus status from the catalog of TCR beta chain sequences. In a later analysis, TCR nucleotide sequences were compared against IMGT/GENE-DB human TR gene sequences so that V and J genes could be assigned. In a later analysis, CDR3 sequences and most-parsimonious VDJ recombination scenarios were assigned using the TCRdist pipeline. In a later analysis, each TCR beta chain was defined by its CDR3 amino acid sequence together with its V-gene family, and reads lacking a unique V-gene family were excluded. As a way to deal with suspected cross-contamination and a sequencing artifact, a later analysis dropped roughly 620 nucleotide sequences that were highly shared and had low generation probability. In a later analysis, a clonal expansion index was calculated for each public chain from normalized within-repertoire ranks of inferred template counts. A later analysis computed generation probabilities with a VDJ recombination model fitted to out-of-frame rearrangements, and checked the results against IGoR. Hypergeometric tests were used in a later analysis to score TCR-TCR, TCR-HLA and TCR-CMV co-occurrence, with a repertoire-size bias correction applied to the TCR pairs. In a later analysis, false discovery rates were estimated by permuting HLA or CMV assignments 20 times. In a later analysis, co-occurring TCRs were grouped using DBSCAN, and TCRdist sequence similarity was added for clustering within HLA-allele-positive subsets. Repertoires with fewer than 30,000 or more than 120,000 public chains, plus five repertoires with anomalous nucleotide sharing, were excluded from co-occurrence clustering. TCRdb retrieved this table from immuneACCESS and kept in-frame rearrangements only. Not all clones are present; in checked studies, unresolved V genes account for under half, and no reason is known for the remainder. From that table come the V and J calls and clone size; the DNA was used to work out D and trimming. A total of 160,000 or so clones appear in this sample, roughly four fifths of them only once. About 11% of the sample lies in the top ten.

This sequence originates from a man aged 45-65 years in good health and CMV-seropositive. The chain couples TRBV5-1 to TRBJ2-1, with 7 bases aligning to TRBD1. The sequenced sample was PBMCs. For the CDR3, the sequence is CASSSGTVALYNEQFF. Here is the DNA: TGCGCCAGCAGCTCGGGGACAGTCGCCCTATACAATGAGCAGTTCTTC.